The subject of this entry is one TCR beta chain. The data derive from a study of blood T cell repertoires in COVID-19. Whole-study context: All recovered Cohort 3 donors got two negative PCRs, got clearance, or saw symptom resolution.

Original processing notes: Reference gene primer amplification in the assay estimated nucleated cell counts. Clones were read by immunoSEQ multiplex PCR, and TCRdb kept only the in-frame ones, dropping some. Clonal size and the V and J genes are those of that table, whereas D and trimming came from the DNA. The sample gives roughly 190,000 clones, approximately 86% of which show up once; around 23% is in the top ten. Living in under 30 US areas, the participants were between roughly 18 and 90 years of age. Participants' own reports of clinical history determined their cohort assignment. The sample was PBMCs or T cells enriched from blood (not recorded which). The TCR was taken from a woman aged 40 to 49 in a cohort exposed to, infected with or recovered from COVID-19 (not recorded which).

The CDR3 bases are TGCGCCAGCAGCTTGAGTTGGCTAGCGGGAGCCCCCTCCTACGAGCAGTACTTC. Its translation: CASSLSWLAGAPSYEQYF. The chain has TRBV5-1 and TRBJ2-7; 10 nucleotides match TRBD2. Trimming cost V 1 base and J 0 bases; bases outside gene matches: 10. This CDR3 region has 18 residues. CDR1 and CDR2 (germline): SGHRS, YFSETQ. Together with reference TRBV5-1 and TRBJ2-7, the CDR3 gives the full variable domain: KAGVTQTPRYLIKTRGQQVTLSCSPISGHRSVSWYQQTPGQGLQFLFEYFSETQRNKGNFPGRFSGRQFSNSRSEMNVSTLELGDSALYLCASSLSWLAGAPSYEQYFGPGTRLTVT.